The clone carrying this T cell receptor (beta chain) was recorded only once. Its target is unknown. These data belong to a study of cytomegalovirus exposure and HLA in healthy donors. General study points: Relative to the approximately 660-donor mean, N-insertions were reportedly fewer in an Asian-associated ancestry cluster in a later analysis. A highly shared variant cluster was judged a likely technical artifact. Of the V segments, some could not be distinguished, including TRBV6-2 and TRBV6-3, and were excluded.

Germline assignment: CDR1 SGDLS and CDR2 YYNGEE. The CDR3 loop spans 19 amino acids. V dropped 3 bases and J dropped 2; count of bases not matched to a gene: 17. PCR amplification relied on 60 Vbeta primers (plus 13 Jbeta primers). This table comes from immunoSEQ multiplex PCR, and its TCRdb copy is limited to in-frame clones, with some not included. The sample holds about 220,000 clones, more than 65% seen once. This clonotype originated in a man between 18 and 29 years old in good health and CMV-seronegative. This chain joins TRBV9 and TRBJ2-3; TRBD2 matches at 8 bases. Sequenced: PBMCs. The CDR3 DNA reads as TGTGCCAGCAGCGCCCGCCCCGGGACTAGGAGCCCCCTCACAGATACGCAGTATTTT. Protein product: CASSARPGTRSPLTDTQYF.